The 14 T cell receptor beta chains listed next were all sequenced from one sample in a study of blood T cell repertoires in COVID-19 (dated by TCRdb to the early 2020s). The library was made by the immunoSEQ multiplex PCR assay. TCRdb's version of the immuneACCESS table is confined to in-frame rearrangements and falls short of the full clone set. An unresolved V gene accounts for under half of the shortfall where checked; the remainder is of unknown origin. Recorded for this sample are fewer than 250,000 clones; more than 70% of them occurred a single time. Less than 7.5% of the sample lies in the top ten. Sequenced sample: peripheral blood. The receptors come from a woman aged 40 to 50 who had recovered from COVID-19.

The rearrangement links TRBV7-3 to TRBJ1-1, with 8 bases lining up with TRBD1. From germline, CDR1 is SGHTA and CDR2 FQGTGA. V dropped 2 bases and J dropped 5; count of bases not matched to a gene: 7. This CDR3 region has 15 residues. The chain's CDR3 is CASSLFPTGDTEAFF. The CDR3 DNA is TGTGCCAGCAGCTTATTTCCGACAGGGGATACTGAAGCTTTCTTT. The variable domain in full, with the rest retrieved from reference TRBV7-3 and TRBJ1-1, is GAGVSQTPSNKVTEKGKYVELRCDPISGHTALYWYRQSLGQGPEFLIYFQGTGAADDSGLPNDRFFAVRPEGSVSTLKIQRTERGDSAVYLCASSLFPTGDTEAFFGQGTRLTVV.

The chain joins TRBV30 to TRBJ2-1; 7 bases map to TRBD1. The CDR3 contains 13 residues. The J segment lost 3 bases and the V segment lost 5 bases, leaving 4 bases of the junction unmatched. The germline gives CDR1 GTSNPN, CDR2 SVGIG (reference sequence). CDR3 amino acids: CAWDRVGYNEQFF. CDR3 DNA: TGTGCCTGGGACAGGGTGGGCTACAATGAGCAGTTCTTC.

This rearrangement joins TRBV10-3 to TRBJ2-7; TRBD1 matches at 7 bases. Germline CDR1 and CDR2: ENHRY and SYGVKD. V shed 11 bases and J 2 bases; nucleotides not matched to a gene: 15. There are 15 residues in the CDR3. The CDR3 spells CALTVTGWDPYEQYF. The CDR3 DNA is TGTGCCCTCACGGTGACAGGGTGGGACCCCTACGAGCAGTACTTC.

The rearrangement links TRBV6-2 or TRBV6-3 to TRBJ2-1; TRBD2 is a possible D gene (5 bases). The CDR3 contains 12 residues. Per the germline V gene, CDR1 is MNHEY and CDR2 is SVGEGT. Trimming took 5 bases from V and 8 from J, leaving 10 bases between them. CDR3 sequence (DNA): TGTGCCAGCAGTGGAGGCGTTCATGAGCAGTTCTTC. It codes for CASSGGVHEQFF.

V gene TRBV28 combines with J gene TRBJ1-2; possible D gene TRBD1, 5 bases. CDR3 length: 14 amino acids. In germline, CDR1 is MDHEN, CDR2 SYDVKM. Trimming removed 6 bases from V and 4 bases from J, with 15 bases in between. CDR3 in DNA: TGTGCCAGCAGCCTATCCGGGGGTGCCTATGGCTACACCTTC. Residues: CASSLSGGAYGYTF.

This clone was found a few times. The V gene is TRBV6-1, the J gene TRBJ1-5, with D perhaps matching TRBD1 (6 bases). CDR3 length: 15 amino acids. Germline CDR1 and CDR2: MNHNS and SASEGT. V lost 1 base to trimming and J lost 2 bases, with 9 bases between them. The CDR3 sequence: CASSEGGGGNQPQHF. CDR3 coding DNA: TGTGCCAGCAGTGAAGGAGGGGGAGGCAATCAGCCCCAGCATTTT.

The chain joins TRBV6-6 to TRBJ1-4, with 7 positions matching TRBD1. Germline trimming cut 2 bases from V and 8 bases from J; bases unmatched to any gene: 11. The CDR3 has 16 residues. CDR1 is MNHNY and CDR2 is SVGAGI in the germline V gene (reference sequence). CDR3 sequence reads: CASSYPGTAGPEKLFF. Here the CDR3 DNA reads TGTGCCAGCAGTTACCCCGGGACAGCAGGACCAGAAAAACTGTTTTTT.

V usage is TRBV30 and J usage is TRBJ2-7; D unclear. The CDR3 consists of 14 residues. In germline, CDR1 is GTSNPN, CDR2 SVGIG (reference sequence). Trimming shortened V by 2 bases and J by 4 bases, and 15 bases separated the two germline ends. CDR3 region: CAWSRSTIGYEQYF. For the CDR3, the DNA is TGTGCCTGGAGTAGGTCAACCATCGGGTACGAGCAGTACTTC.

The chain joins TRBV4-3 to TRBJ1-3; TRBD1 matches at 7 bases. The CDR3 sequence is 15 residues long. The J segment lost 0 bases and the V segment lost 4 bases, leaving 3 bases of the junction unmatched. Germline lookup yields CDR1 LGHNA and CDR2 YSLEER. The CDR3 protein is CASSPGQLSGNTIYF. CDR3 coding DNA: TGCGCCAGCAGCCCGGGACAGCTCTCTGGAAACACCATATATTTT.

The CDR3 bases are TGCGCCAGCAGCCCGGCAGGGCTAGAGACCCAGTACTTC. It codes for CASSPAGLETQYF. This chain joins TRBV5-1 and TRBJ2-5; the D gene is possibly TRBD1 (5 bases). Germline-derived CDR1 and CDR2 are SGHRS and YFSETQ. Trimming left V 4 bases short and J 4 bases short, with 11 bases between. The CDR3 is 13 residues long.

V gene TRBV7-2 combines with J gene TRBJ1-6, with 8 bases that match TRBD1. V dropped 0 bases and J dropped 9; count of bases not matched to a gene: 10. Per the germline V gene, CDR1 is SGHTA and CDR2 is FQGNSA. The CDR3 is made up of 17 amino acids. CDR3 DNA sequence: TGTGCCAGCAGCTTAGCAAATTATAGGACAGGGTTTTCACCCCTCCACTTT. Its protein is CASSLANYRTGFSPLHF.

The gene calls are TRBV3-1 (or the pseudogene TRBV3-2) and TRBJ1-5, with TRBD1 matching over 11 bases. V shed 3 bases and J 4 bases; nucleotides not matched to a gene: 5. The CDR3 is 16 amino acids. Germline V gene sequence: CDR1 LGHDT, CDR2 YNNKEL (reference sequence). CDR3 sequence reads: CASSHGDRGSNQPQHF. CDR3 DNA sequence: TGTGCCAGCAGCCACGGGGACAGGGGGTCTAATCAGCCCCAGCATTTT.

This rearrangement joins TRBV7-9 to TRBJ1-2; D not certain. Germline-derived CDR1 and CDR2 are SEHNR and FQNEAQ (reference sequence). This CDR3 comprises 13 residues. V lost 1 base to trimming and J lost 5 bases, with 8 bases between them. CDR3 nucleotide sequence: TGTGCCAGCAGCTTAGTCCCGCGGTATGGCTACACCTTC. It encodes CASSLVPRYGYTF.

The V and J genes are TRBV24-1 and TRBJ2-3; D is unresolved. Germline V gene data show CDR1 as KGHDR and CDR2 as SFDVKD. This CDR3 is built from 15 residues. V lost 1 base, J lost 4 bases, and 11 bases lay in between. The CDR3 region is CATSDLSSISDTQYF. As DNA, the CDR3 is TGTGCCACCAGTGATTTATCTAGTATTTCAGATACGCAGTATTTT.